This passage covers 30 T cell receptor beta chains from one sample sequenced in a study of technical replicates of blood from several donors. TCRdb's copy holds only in-frame clones and misses some; the assay was immunoSEQ multiplex PCR. The sample includes 75,000 to 100,000 clones, over 85% of them seen just once. Sequencing was done on a sample of T cells isolated from PBMCs. The source is a human donor in good health.

This chain uses TRBV7-6 with TRBJ1-1; TRBD1 aligns across 11 bases. This CDR3 spans 15 amino acids. The V segment lost 6 bases and the J segment 4 bases; nucleotides outside the gene matches: 7. Germline CDR1 SGHVS, CDR2 FNYEAQ. CDR3 amino acids: CASRDRDRGFTEAFF. CDR3 bases: TGTGCCAGCAGAGATCGGGACAGGGGGTTCACTGAAGCTTTCTTT.

The rearrangement links TRBV19 to TRBJ1-1; the D gene is possibly TRBD1 (5 bases). V gave up 2 bases and J gave up 0 bases, with 7 bases separating them. The CDR3 has 14 amino acids. Germline V gene lookup returns CDR1 LNHDA and CDR2 SQIVND (reference sequence). This CDR3 is CASSIKGMNTEAFF. The CDR3 bases are TGTGCCAGTAGTATAAAGGGGATGAACACTGAAGCTTTCTTT. Drawing the rest from reference TRBV19 and TRBJ1-1, the complete variable domain is DGGITQSPKYLFRKEGQNVTLSCEQNLNHDAMYWYRQDPGQGLRLIYYSQIVNDFQKGDIAEGYSVSREKKESFPLTVTSAQKNPTAFYLCASSIKGMNTEAFFGQGTRLTVV.

The CDR3 region has the DNA TGCGCCAGCAGCCGACCCGTCGGGGGGCGCATTAACGAGCAGTACTTC. The encoded protein is CASSRPVGGRINEQYF. The J gene is TRBJ2-7, the V gene TRBV4-1; weak D call: TRBD2 (7 bases). The CDR3 loop spans 16 amino acids. The V gene lost 4 bases and the J gene lost 5 bases, with 21 bases spanning the gap. Germline assignment: CDR1 MGHRA and CDR2 YSYEKL.

The chain carries TRBV28 and TRBJ1-2, with 7 bases fitting TRBD1. Germline V gene sequence: CDR1 MDHEN, CDR2 SYDVKM. V was clipped by 6 bases and J by 6 bases; unmatched bases: 7. The CDR3 consists of 13 residues. CDR3 protein: CASRLNRGHGYTF. DNA for the CDR3: TGTGCCAGCAGGTTAAACAGGGGCCATGGCTACACCTTC.

V is TRBV7-3 and J is TRBJ1-1; D may be TRBD1 (5 bases). Germline loops: CDR1 SGHTA, CDR2 FQGTGA. The CDR3 is 15 amino acids. V was trimmed by 0 bases and J by 6 bases, leaving 14 bases between them. CDR3 in amino acids: CASSLTAGLISEAFF. The CDR3, as DNA: TGTGCCAGCAGCTTAACGGCAGGGCTAATATCTGAAGCTTTCTTT.

The chain joins TRBV11-2 to TRBJ1-1; unclear D gene. The CDR3 covers 14 residues. Germline CDR1 and CDR2: SGHAT and FQNNGV. V was pared by 1 base and J by 1 base, with 7 bases between. The CDR3, as DNA: TGTGCCAGCAGCTTAGTACAGACGAACACTGAAGCTTTCTTT. Its translation: CASSLVQTNTEAFF. The whole variable domain, filled in from reference TRBV11-2 and TRBJ1-1, reads EAGVAQSPRYKIIEKRQSVAFWCNPISGHATLYWYQQILGQGPKLLIQFQNNGVVDDSQLPKDRFSAERLKGVDSTLKIQPAKLEDSAVYLCASSLVQTNTEAFFGQGTRLTVV.

The DNA of the CDR3 is TGTGCCAGCAGCTTGGAGCCAATTAGTCAGCCCCAGCATTTT. Residues: CASSLEPISQPQHF. The chain has TRBV5-4 and TRBJ1-5; D is ambiguous. CDR1 is SGHNT and CDR2 is YYREEE in the germline V gene (reference sequence). The CDR3 is made up of 14 amino acids. Trimming shortened V by 0 bases and J by 6 bases, and 10 bases separated the two germline ends.

The chain uses TRBV7-3 and TRBJ1-2; possibly TRBD1 for D (6 bases). V lost 5 bases and J 4 bases, leaving 14 bases between the germline ends. CDR1 is SGHTA and CDR2 is FQGTGA in the germline V gene. This CDR3 contains 14 residues. CDR3 loop: CASSVLQGPYGYTF. DNA of the CDR3: TGTGCCAGCAGCGTACTACAGGGTCCCTATGGCTACACCTTC.

CDR3 sequence: CASSFPNLANYNEQFF. The CDR3 DNA reads TGTGCCAGCAGCTTCCCCAACCTAGCGAATTACAATGAGCAGTTCTTC. V gene TRBV5-4 combines with J gene TRBJ2-1, with D tentatively TRBD2 (6 bases). Between the trimmed V and J ends, which lost 2 bases and 4 bases, there was a span of 16 bases. The germline V gene encodes CDR1 SGHNT and CDR2 YYREEE (reference sequence). The CDR3 loop spans 16 amino acids.

Only one count was recorded for this clone. This chain connects TRBV27 to TRBJ2-7; 8 positions agree with TRBD1. This CDR3 has 14 residues. Losses at the gene ends were 5 bases for V and 5 bases for J; bases not matched to a gene: 8. Germline lookup yields CDR1 MNHEY and CDR2 SMNVEV (reference sequence). The CDR3 DNA reads as TGTGCCAGCAGTGCCAGGGGGCGCGGCAACGAGCAGTACTTC. Its translation: CASSARGRGNEQYF.

This rearrangement joins TRBV10-3 to TRBJ2-3, with 10 bases identical to TRBD2. Per germline, CDR1 ENHRY and CDR2 SYGVKD. The CDR3 runs 16 residues. V trimming: 2 bases; J trimming: 2 bases; junction bases outside the gene matches: 4. The CDR3 DNA reads as TGTGCCATCAGTGAGGAAGGACTAGCGGCCACAGATACGCAGTATTTT. Its protein product is CAISEEGLAATDTQYF.

The chain links TRBV18 to TRBJ1-1; 9 bases are a match to TRBD1. This CDR3 has 15 amino acids. The germline gives CDR1 KGHSH, CDR2 LQKENI. Germline trimming cut 1 base from V and 4 bases from J; bases unmatched to any gene: 4. The CDR3 coding sequence is TGTGCCAGCTCACCACTCAACAGGGGGCTCACTGAAGCTTTCTTT. It yields the protein CASSPLNRGLTEAFF.

In DNA, the CDR3 is TGTGCCAGCAGCCGCCGGACAGGGGAGAATCAGCCCCAGCATTTT. Amino acids: CASSRRTGENQPQHF. This chain links TRBV6-6 with TRBJ1-5; 9 bases fit TRBD1. Germline CDR1 reads MNHNY; CDR2 reads SVGAGI (reference sequence). The CDR3 is 15 amino acids. The J segment lost 4 bases and the V segment lost 6 bases, leaving 7 bases of the junction unmatched.

The chain uses TRBV6-1 and TRBJ2-5; 10 bases are shared with TRBD1. The CDR3 covers 15 residues. The germline V gene encodes CDR1 MNHNS and CDR2 SASEGT. Trimming cost V 1 base and J 4 bases; bases outside gene matches: 3. The CDR3 DNA follows: TGTGCCAGCAGTGAAGGGGGACAGGGGAGAGAGACCCAGTACTTC. Amino acids: CASSEGGQGRETQYF.

The count of this clone is one. The CDR3 sequence: CASSLFSGGISYNEQFF. The CDR3 DNA follows: TGTGCCAGCAGCTTGTTTAGCGGAGGGATTTCCTACAATGAGCAGTTCTTC. V and J are TRBV7-9 and TRBJ2-1, with TRBD2 as a possible D gene (6 bases). The length of the CDR3 is 17 residues. Between the trimmed V and J ends, which lost 3 bases and 1 base, there was a span of 16 bases. Germline V lookup: CDR1 SEHNR, CDR2 FQNEAQ (reference sequence).

The rearrangement joins TRBV6-5 to TRBJ1-5; D possibly corresponds to TRBD1 (5 bases). From germline, CDR1 is MNHEY and CDR2 SVGAGI. CDR3 length equals 15 residues. V shed 0 bases and J shed 6 bases, with 12 bases lying between them. The chain's CDR3 is CASSYSGVEGQPQHF. CDR3 bases: TGTGCCAGCAGTTACTCAGGGGTGGAGGGTCAGCCCCAGCATTTT.

This chain links TRBV4-1 with TRBJ2-7; the match to TRBD2 covers 8 bases. The ends lost 0 bases at V and 5 bases at J; junction bases unmatched: 6. In germline, CDR1 is MGHRA, CDR2 YSYEKL. This CDR3 contains 15 residues. The CDR3 coding sequence is TGCGCCAGCAGCCAAGATTCGGGGGGGGTCGACGAGCAGTACTTC. This sequence encodes CASSQDSGGVDEQYF.

This sequence joins TRBV2 and TRBJ2-7, with D unclear. The CDR3 covers 14 residues. V lost 0 bases and J 5 bases, leaving 11 bases between the germline ends. CDR1 and CDR2 (germline): SNHLY, FYNNEI. The CDR3 is CASSEALNTHEQYF. The CDR3 region has the DNA TGTGCCAGCAGTGAAGCGCTTAACACCCACGAGCAGTACTTC.

The rearrangement joins TRBV6-6 to TRBJ2-5, with TRBD1 matching over 11 bases. The germline gives CDR1 MNHNY, CDR2 SVGAGI (reference sequence). The CDR3 is 15 amino acids. V lost 5 bases and J lost 5; bases outside the gene matches: 7. The CDR3 DNA reads TGTGCCAGCAGTACTGGGGGACAGGGGGTGGAGACCCAGTACTTC. Amino acids: CASSTGGQGVETQYF.

The rearrangement links TRBV7-9 to TRBJ2-3, with 12 bases aligning to TRBD2. Germline V CDR1 and CDR2: SEHNR, FQNEAQ (reference sequence). This CDR3 has 18 residues. The trim removed 3 bases at V and 5 bases at J, leaving 12 bases unmatched. The chain's CDR3 is CASSFPSGRAYWGDTQYF. CDR3 nucleotide sequence: TGTGCCAGCAGCTTCCCTAGCGGGAGGGCCTACTGGGGAGATACGCAGTATTTT.

The chain joins TRBV6-1 to TRBJ2-1; 9 bases map to TRBD2. Germline trimming cut 0 bases from V and 4 bases from J; bases unmatched to any gene: 10. CDR1 and CDR2 (germline): MNHNS, SASEGT. The CDR3 spans 18 residues. Here the CDR3 reads CASSEALASGIGYNEQFF. CDR3 coding DNA: TGTGCCAGCAGTGAAGCGCTGGCTAGCGGGATAGGTTACAATGAGCAGTTCTTC.

This clone was observed once. The chain uses TRBV5-1 and TRBJ2-5; TRBD2 aligns across 9 bases. This CDR3 contains 15 residues. The V and J ends lost 4 bases and 3 bases, in that order; junction bases with no gene match: 7. The germline V gene has CDR1 SGHRS and CDR2 YFSETQ. This CDR3 is CASSLGGGREETQYF. The CDR3 DNA sequence: TGCGCCAGCAGCCTGGGAGGCGGGAGGGAAGAGACCCAGTACTTC.

The chain joins TRBV15 to TRBJ1-1; D remains ambiguous. The CDR3 runs to 15 residues. Trimming took off 3 bases at V and 3 bases at J, with 14 bases between the two ends. Germline V gene sequence: CDR1 LNHNV, CDR2 YYDKDF (reference sequence). CDR3 bases: TGTGCCACCAGCAGGGAGGCGAGGGTCGACACTGAAGCTTTCTTT. This encodes CATSREARVDTEAFF.

With respect to this clone: This same CDR3 is encoded by further DNA sequences in the sample. The genes are TRBV19 and TRBJ1-2, with D possibly matching TRBD1 (5 bases). The CDR3 consists of 13 residues. Trimming stripped 3 bases from V and 2 bases from J, with 7 bases between. The germline gives CDR1 LNHDA, CDR2 SQIVND (reference sequence). CDR3 sequence (DNA): TGTGCCAGTAGTATCGACAGAAACTATGGCTACACCTTC. Protein: CASSIDRNYGYTF.

This clone was recorded once. This chain joins TRBV9 and TRBJ2-3; no definite D call. The CDR3 extends over 14 amino acids. Germline V gives CDR1 SGDLS, CDR2 YYNGEE. V was clipped by 5 bases and J by 6 bases, with 16 bases between them. CDR3 DNA: TGTGCCAGCAGACCTGATACCGGAGCCGATACGCAGTATTTT. Translated, it gives CASRPDTGADTQYF.

V is TRBV7-8 and J is TRBJ2-5; D unresolved. V lost 2 bases and J lost 3, with 7 bases in between. Germline V gives CDR1 SGHVS, CDR2 FQNEAQ. CDR3 length: 13 amino acids. The DNA for the CDR3 is TGTGCCAGCAGCTTAAGAGCTAAAGAGACCCAGTACTTC. It encodes CASSLRAKETQYF.

The chain joins TRBV28 to TRBJ2-6; a possible D gene is TRBD2 (5 bases). The germline CDR1 and CDR2 sequences are MDHEN and SYDVKM. The CDR3 totals 18 residues. V shed 7 bases and J shed 0 bases, with 19 bases lying between them. CDR3 protein: CASTRGPEFISGANVLTF. CDR3 DNA sequence: TGTGCCAGCACCCGAGGGCCAGAATTCATCTCTGGGGCCAACGTCCTGACTTTC.

V is TRBV7-3 and J is TRBJ2-3; 7 bases are shared with TRBD2. Germline V CDR1 and CDR2: SGHTA, FQGTGA. The CDR3 sequence is 16 residues long. V gave up 5 bases and J gave up 4 bases; unmatched junction bases: 12. CDR3: CASSLTSERGPDTQYF. The CDR3 DNA reads TGTGCCAGCAGCCTCACTAGCGAGAGGGGCCCAGATACGCAGTATTTT.

V is TRBV30 and J is TRBJ1-4; D remains ambiguous. V lost 2 bases and J 5 bases, leaving 9 bases between the germline ends. CDR3 length equals 13 residues. Per germline, CDR1 GTSNPN and CDR2 SVGIG (reference sequence). CDR3: CAWSSGRNEKLFF. The CDR3, as DNA: TGTGCCTGGAGTAGTGGGAGGAATGAAAAACTGTTTTTT. Complete variable domain (other parts from reference TRBV30 and TRBJ1-4): SQTIHQWPATLVQPVGSPLSLECTVEGTSNPNLYWYRQAAGRGLQLLFYSVGIGQISSEVPQNLSASRPQDRQFILSSKKLLLSDSGFYLCAWSSGRNEKLFFGSGTQLSVL.

For this clone: The final CDR3 position lacks the conserved phenylalanine or tryptophan, pointing to a likely read error. This CDR3 reads CASSSQGLGNQPQHL. CDR3 DNA sequence: TGTGCCAGCAGCTCACAGGGTTTGGGCAATCAGCCCCAGCATCTT. The chain joins TRBV5-6 to TRBJ1-5; possible D gene TRBD1, 6 bases. The germline V gene has CDR1 SGHDT and CDR2 YYEEEE. Trimming took 3 bases from V and 2 from J, leaving 12 bases between them. The CDR3 runs to 15 residues.